The 21 T cell receptor beta chains below all came from one sample that was sequenced in a study of shared clonotypes between healthy human individuals. Produced via immunoSEQ multiplex PCR; TCRdb's table is partial and in-frame only. The table includes fewer than 850,000 clones, around 96% detected once. Naive CD8 cells lacked CD45RO and underwent positive selection for CCR7, leaving out terminally differentiated effector memory CD45RA+ cells. Sample: naive CD8+ T cells sorted from blood. Source of these receptors: a young man in good health.

The CDR3 spells CASSPTGTF. CDR3 in DNA: TGTGCCAGCAGCCCCACCGGCACCTTC. V and J are TRBV6-6 and TRBJ1-2; no firm D call. This CDR3 has 9 amino acids. The germline gives CDR1 MNHNY, CDR2 SVGAGI (reference sequence). Trimming removed 6 bases from V and 13 bases from J, with 9 bases in between.

This chain links TRBV7-8 with TRBJ2-3, with 8 nucleotides matching TRBD2. V trimming: 2 bases; J trimming: 1 base; junction bases outside the gene matches: 5. The CDR3 is 16 residues long. Germline V gene data show CDR1 as SGHVS and CDR2 as FQNEAQ. This CDR3 reads CASSLSSGKRTDTQYF. The CDR3 bases are TGTGCCAGCAGCTTAAGTAGCGGGAAGCGCACAGATACGCAGTATTTT.

The chain links TRBV30 to TRBJ2-2, with D possibly matching TRBD2 (5 bases). V was clipped by 0 bases and J by 7 bases, with 9 bases between them. Germline CDR1 is GTSNPN and CDR2 is SVGIG (reference sequence). The CDR3 totals 13 residues. CDR3: CAWSVGGNGELFF. The CDR3 region has the DNA TGTGCCTGGAGTGTCGGAGGAAACGGGGAGCTGTTTTTT. Using reference TRBV30 and TRBJ2-2 for the parts outside the CDR3, the full variable domain is SQTIHQWPATLVQPVGSPLSLECTVEGTSNPNLYWYRQAAGRGLQLLFYSVGIGQISSEVPQNLSASRPQDRQFILSSKKLLLSDSGFYLCAWSVGGNGELFFGEGSRLTVL.

The rearrangement joins TRBV7-9 to TRBJ2-7; TRBD1 matches at 9 bases. J gave up 3 bases and V 5 bases, and 5 bases lay outside the gene matches. CDR1 is SEHNR and CDR2 is FQNEAQ in the germline V gene (reference sequence). The CDR3 has 14 residues. DNA for the CDR3: TGTGCCAGCAGCGCAAGACAGGGGGTCTACGAGCAGTACTTC. Amino acid sequence: CASSARQGVYEQYF.

This chain links TRBV10-1 with TRBJ2-7, with 10 positions matching TRBD2. CDR1 and CDR2 from the germline V gene are WNHNN and SYGVQD (reference sequence). J gave up 2 bases and V 4 bases, and 5 bases lay outside the gene matches. This CDR3 comprises 15 residues. The CDR3 sequence is CASSATGTSAYEQYF. In nucleotides, the CDR3 is TGCGCCAGCAGTGCTACCGGGACTAGCGCCTACGAGCAGTACTTC.

The chain recombines TRBV2 with TRBJ1-1; TRBD1 aligns across 8 bases. With 11 bases clipped from V and 1 base from J, the junction kept 0 bases outside the gene matches. Germline values: CDR1 SNHLY, CDR2 FYNNEI. The CDR3 sequence is 11 residues long. CDR3 amino acids: CAGQGNTEAFF. CDR3 sequence (DNA): TGTGCCGGACAGGGGAACACTGAAGCTTTCTTT.

This chain joins TRBV25-1 and TRBJ2-1, with D perhaps TRBD1 or TRBD2 (5 bases each). From germline, CDR1 is MGHDK and CDR2 SYGVNS. The CDR3 has 14 amino acids. The V end was cut by 2 bases, the J end by 9 bases, with 14 bases between. CDR3 nucleotides: TGTGCCAGCAGTGAAAAGTCTATAGGGACTGAGCAGTTCTTC. It specifies CASSEKSIGTEQFF.

The chain joins TRBV28 to TRBJ1-1, with D possibly being TRBD1 (6 bases). Trimming left V 1 base short and J 0 bases short, with 12 bases between. The germline V gene encodes CDR1 MDHEN and CDR2 SYDVKM. CDR3 length: 16 amino acids. The CDR3: CASSLYDRTMNTEAFF. In DNA, the CDR3 is TGTGCCAGCAGTTTATACGACAGGACCATGAACACTGAAGCTTTCTTT.

This chain joins TRBV29-1 and TRBJ2-1, with D unclear. Germline CDR1 and CDR2: SQVTM and ANQGSEA. Deletions cut 7 bases from V and 5 bases from J, with 21 bases between. The CDR3 has 15 residues. CDR3 region: CSGFTALKGNNEQFF. For the CDR3, the DNA is TGCAGCGGATTTACGGCTCTTAAGGGAAACAATGAGCAGTTCTTC.

The J gene is TRBJ1-2, the V gene TRBV14; D is unresolved. This CDR3 has 14 residues. V was pared by 4 bases and J by 3 bases, with 12 bases between. The germline CDR1 and CDR2 sequences are SGHDN and FVKESK. The CDR3 region has the DNA TGTGCCAGCAGCCCTAGAGGTGCGGACTATGGCTACACCTTC. Translating it yields CASSPRGADYGYTF.

The chain recombines TRBV5-6 with TRBJ2-2; 8 nucleotides align to TRBD1. The junction had 9 bases not matched to a gene; V was cut back by 0 bases and J by 5 bases. The germline V gene has CDR1 SGHDT and CDR2 YYEEEE. The CDR3 totals 17 residues. The CDR3 DNA reads TGTGCCAGCAGCTTGGTGGTCGGGGACAGGCGGACCGGGGAGCTGTTTTTT. This codes for CASSLVVGDRRTGELFF.

The chain recombines TRBV5-6 with TRBJ1-2, with 10 bases identical to TRBD1. Germline CDR1 and CDR2: SGHDT and YYEEEE. J lost 7 bases, V lost 0 bases, and 0 bases had no gene match. This CDR3 region has 13 residues. CDR3 sequence (DNA): TGTGCCAGCAGCTTGGGGACAGGGGGTGGCTACACCTTC. It translates to CASSLGTGGGYTF.

The rearrangement joins TRBV6-5 to TRBJ2-2; D is possibly TRBD1 or TRBD2 (5 bases each). The CDR3 length is 14 residues. Trimming took off 2 bases at V and 6 bases at J, with 10 bases between the two ends. Per germline, CDR1 MNHEY and CDR2 SVGAGI. Here the CDR3 reads CASSYGTPPGELFF. The CDR3 DNA reads as TGTGCCAGCAGTTACGGGACGCCACCCGGGGAGCTGTTTTTT.

The chain recombines TRBV7-8 with TRBJ2-2, with D possibly TRBD2 on 6 matching bases. Per germline, CDR1 SGHVS and CDR2 FQNEAQ. The CDR3 runs to 14 residues. V was cut by 7 bases and J by 5 bases, with 14 bases left in between. CDR3 sequence reads: CASNGRERTGELFF. The DNA of the CDR3 is TGTGCCAGCAATGGACGGGAGCGGACCGGGGAGCTGTTTTTT. The full variable domain, rest sourced from reference TRBV7-8 and TRBJ2-2, is GAGVSQSPRYKVAKRGQDVALRCDPISGHVSLFWYQQALGQGPEFLTYFQNEAQLDKSGLPSDRFFAERPEGSVSTLKIQRTQQEDSAVYLCASNGRERTGELFFGEGSRLTVL.

The genes are TRBV10-3 and TRBJ1-4; TRBD1 is a possible D gene (5 bases). The CDR3 length is 13 residues. CDR1 is ENHRY, CDR2 SYGVKD, per germline. V lost 2 bases to trimming and J lost 11 bases, with 12 bases between them. The CDR3 coding sequence is TGTGCCATCAGTGAGGATCCGGGGCAGAAACTGTTTTTT. Protein sequence: CAISEDPGQKLFF.

This rearrangement joins TRBV7-2 to TRBJ2-7, with a possible D match to TRBD1 (6 bases). The germline V gene encodes CDR1 SGHTA and CDR2 FQGNSA. Trimming pared 5 bases from V and 4 bases from J, leaving 15 bases between. The length of the CDR3 is 14 residues. Here the CDR3 DNA reads TGTGCCAGCAGCATCACAGGGAAGAGGTACGAGCAGTACTTC. Its protein product is CASSITGKRYEQYF.

This clone was found once. The genes are TRBV5-8 and TRBJ2-3, with D tentatively TRBD2 (5 bases). The CDR3 loop spans 14 amino acids. CDR1 is SGHTS, CDR2 YDEGEE, per germline. Trimming pared 2 bases from V and 4 bases from J, leaving 11 bases between. The CDR3 here is CASSFGGDADTQYF. The CDR3, as DNA: TGTGCCAGCAGCTTCGGAGGAGACGCAGATACGCAGTATTTT.

This chain links TRBV18 with TRBJ2-1; D may be TRBD2 (5 bases). This CDR3 spans 14 amino acids. Deletions cut 2 bases from V and 6 bases from J, with 11 bases between. Germline V gives CDR1 KGHSH, CDR2 LQKENI. The CDR3 loop reads CASSPSASFNEQFF. The CDR3 nucleotides are TGTGCCAGCTCACCAAGTGCTAGCTTCAATGAGCAGTTCTTC.

The V gene is TRBV7-9, the J gene TRBJ1-1, with 9 bases fitting TRBD1. Germline-derived CDR1 and CDR2 are SEHNR and FQNEAQ (reference sequence). This CDR3 contains 14 residues. Trimming took 4 bases from V and 8 from J; bases not matched to a gene: 8. The CDR3 is CASSSPTGTGEAFF. The CDR3 region has the DNA TGTGCCAGCAGCTCCCCAACAGGGACAGGGGAAGCTTTCTTT. The full variable domain, with the rest looked up from reference TRBV7-9 and TRBJ1-1, is DTGVSQNPRHKITKRGQNVTFRCDPISEHNRLYWYRQTLGQGPEFLTYFQNEAQLEKSRLLSDRFSAERPKGSFSTLEIQRTEQGDSAMYLCASSSPTGTGEAFFGQGTRLTVV.

The rearrangement uses TRBV7-9 and TRBJ2-1, with 7 bases that match TRBD1. CDR1 SEHNR and CDR2 FQNEAQ come from the germline V gene (reference sequence). The CDR3 runs to 14 residues. J gave up 6 bases and V 10 bases, and 12 bases lay outside the gene matches. The CDR3 reads CATLPGQTSNEQFF. The CDR3 DNA is TGTGCCACCCTCCCGGGACAGACCTCCAATGAGCAGTTCTTC.

The chain links TRBV9 to TRBJ2-1; the match to TRBD2 covers 9 bases. V trimming: 3 bases; J trimming: 5 bases; junction bases outside the gene matches: 15. Germline loops: CDR1 SGDLS, CDR2 YYNGEE. This CDR3 is built from 18 residues. The DNA of the CDR3 is TGTGCCAGCAGCGACCAAATTCTTAGCGGGAGCTGGGACAATGAGCAGTTCTTC. Translating gives CASSDQILSGSWDNEQFF.